A selection of T cell receptor beta chains follows, all from one sample in a study of blood T cell repertoires in COVID-19. Repertoires were generated with immunoSEQ multiplex PCR, while TCRdb's copy carries only in-frame clones and drops some. This table holds about 160,000 clones, approximately 88% found once. The specimen sequenced was peripheral blood. These receptors were collected from a woman of 80 years or more with active or convalescent COVID-19. Both conserved end residues are part of each CDR3. D genes are given only for firm matches. Size tells how often a clone was seen (once, few, many) or the class of an expanded clone, and some rows leave it out.

TRBV2,.,.,TRBJ1-3,CASSEGQVGNTIYF,TGTGCCAGCAGTGAAGGGCAGGTGGGAAACACCATATATTTT
TRBV5-6,.,.,TRBJ1-1,CASSPRWGGTEAFF,TGTGCCAGCAGCCCCCGGTGGGGGGGCACTGAAGCTTTCTTT
TRBV6-2/TRBV6-3,.,.,TRBJ2-3,CASSYPSGAAEGTDTQYF,TGTGCCAGCAGTTACCCCTCCGGTGCCGCTGAAGGCACAGATACGCAGTATTTT
TRBV25-1,TRBD1,.,TRBJ1-2,CASSETGGDYGYTF,TGTGCCAGCAGTGAGACAGGGGGTGACTATGGCTACACCTTC
TRBV10-3,.,.,TRBJ1-1,CAISGAGFQAFF,TGTGCCATCAGTGGGGCAGGGTTCCAAGCTTTCTTT
TRBV7-8,TRBD1,.,TRBJ2-1,CASSLMTGPYNEQFF,TGTGCCAGCAGCTTAATGACAGGGCCCTACAATGAGCAGTTCTTC
TRBV3-1/TRBV3-2,TRBD2,.,TRBJ2-5,CASSPGLAGAFWTQYF,TGTGCCAGCAGCCCAGGACTAGCGGGGGCCTTTTGGACCCAGTACTTC
TRBV7-2,.,.,TRBJ1-2,CASSPSEDGSNYGYTF,TGTGCCAGCAGCCCATCGGAAGACGGGAGTAACTATGGCTACACCTTC
TRBV19,.,.,TRBJ2-6,CASSRSSGANVLTF,TGTGCCAGTAGTCGGTCCTCTGGGGCCAACGTCCTGACTTTC
TRBV2,.,.,TRBJ2-1,CASGAGSYYNEQFF,TGTGCCAGCGGAGCAGGGTCGTACTACAATGAGCAGTTCTTC
TRBV6-1,TRBD1,.,TRBJ1-4,CASSEGRGLNEKLFF,TGTGCCAGCAGTGAAGGAAGGGGGCTTAATGAAAAACTGTTTTTT
TRBV4-2,.,few,TRBJ2-3,CASSQGGPTDTQYF,TGTGCCAGCAGCCAAGGGGGGCCGACAGATACGCAGTATTTT
TRBV2,.,.,TRBJ2-6,CASSDNLAGANVLTF,TGTGCCAGCAGTGACAACCTAGCTGGGGCCAACGTCCTGACTTTC
TRBV11-2,TRBD1,few,TRBJ2-5,CASSQDRGKQETQYF,TGTGCCAGCAGCCAGGACAGGGGGAAACAAGAGACCCAGTACTTC
TRBV19,TRBD1,.,TRBJ1-2,CASTPPDRVNYGYTF,TGTGCCAGTACTCCCCCGGACAGGGTCAACTATGGCTACACCTTC
TRBV7-2,.,once,TRBJ2-7,CASSLVGRGIYEQYF,TGTGCCAGCAGCTTAGTCGGCAGGGGCATATACGAGCAGTACTTC
TRBV10-3,.,.,TRBJ2-3,CAISETGLADTQYF,TGTGCCATCAGTGAGACAGGTTTAGCAGATACGCAGTATTTT
TRBV7-9,.,.,TRBJ1-6,CASSAGLSPLHF,TGTGCCAGCAGCGCGGGACTATCGCCCCTCCACTTT
TRBV18,.,.,TRBJ1-1,CASSPQGGTEAFF,TGTGCCAGCTCACCCCAGGGAGGCACTGAAGCTTTCTTT
TRBV28,.,.,TRBJ1-1,CASSYRQAFF,TGTGCCAGCAGTTACAGACAAGCTTTCTTT
TRBV27,TRBD1,.,TRBJ1-4,CASRPKGATNEKLFF,TGTGCCAGCAGGCCCAAGGGGGCGACTAATGAAAAACTGTTTTTT
TRBV12-3/TRBV12-4,TRBD1,.,TRBJ1-1,CASNDRALTEAFF,TGTGCCAGCAATGACAGGGCACTCACTGAAGCTTTCTTT
TRBV7-9,TRBD1,.,TRBJ2-3,CASSPGTARTDTQYF,TGTGCCAGCAGCCCCGGGACAGCTCGCACAGATACGCAGTATTTT
TRBV12-3/TRBV12-4,TRBD1,.,TRBJ2-3,CASRTGTDTQYF,TGTGCCAGTAGGACAGGGACAGATACGCAGTATTTT
TRBV9,TRBD1,.,TRBJ2-2,CASSATWTGSNTGELFF,TGTGCCAGCAGCGCAACTTGGACAGGGTCGAACACCGGGGAGCTGTTTTTT
TRBV7-2,.,.,TRBJ1-2,CASSFSRRGEVSYTF,TGTGCCAGCAGCTTTTCTCGCAGGGGCGAAGTTAGCTACACCTTC
TRBV29-1,TRBD1,few,TRBJ2-7,CSVANQGANEQYF,TGCAGCGTTGCGAATCAGGGGGCAAACGAGCAGTACTTC
TRBV9,TRBD2,.,TRBJ2-2,CASSPQPPTSGMNTGELFF,TGTGCCAGCAGCCCCCAACCCCCGACTAGCGGGATGAACACCGGGGAGCTGTTTTTT
TRBV7-2,TRBD1,.,TRBJ2-7,CASSLAGTGGRDEQYF,TGTGCCAGCAGCTTAGCCGGGACAGGGGGCAGGGACGAGCAGTACTTC
TRBV3-1/TRBV3-2,.,few,TRBJ1-2,CASSQLEGYYGYTF,TGTGCCAGCAGCCAATTGGAGGGGTACTATGGCTACACCTTC
TRBV7-9,.,.,TRBJ2-7,CASSGDTYLSSYEQYF,TGTGCCAGCAGCGGGGACACTTATCTTTCCTCCTACGAGCAGTACTTC
TRBV19,.,.,TRBJ1-6,CASKGGTDNSPLHF,TGTGCCAGTAAGGGCGGGACCGATAATTCACCCCTCCACTTT
TRBV5-4,.,.,TRBJ1-3,CASSLEGPGKGNTIYF,TGTGCCAGCAGCTTGGAGGGGCCCGGCAAGGGTAACACCATATATTTT
TRBV10-2,.,.,TRBJ1-5,CASSGVGPLGGQPQHF,TGCGCCAGCAGCGGTGTAGGACCCCTGGGCGGGCAGCCCCAGCATTTT
TRBV5-6,.,.,TRBJ1-2,CASSFLTTANYGYTF,TGTGCCAGCAGCTTCCTCACGACAGCTAACTATGGCTACACCTTC
TRBV6-5,.,few,TRBJ2-6,CASSVQGSGANVLTF,TGTGCCAGCAGCGTACAGGGCTCTGGGGCCAACGTCCTGACTTTC
TRBV30,TRBD1,.,TRBJ1-4,CAWSVRTGSTKLFF,TGTGCCTGGAGTGTGCGGACAGGGTCGACGAAACTGTTTTTT
TRBV10-3,TRBD1,once,TRBJ1-2,CAISESNGQGARGGYTF,TGTGCCATCAGTGAGTCGAATGGACAGGGGGCGCGAGGGGGCTACACCTTC
TRBV11-2,TRBD2,once,TRBJ2-7,CASSLRASGDNEQYF,TGTGCCAGCAGCTTAAGGGCTAGCGGGGACAACGAGCAGTACTTC
TRBV5-1,TRBD1,.,TRBJ2-5,CASSWRDRGIETQYF,TGCGCCAGCAGCTGGAGGGACAGGGGGATAGAGACCCAGTACTTC
TRBV7-8,TRBD1,.,TRBJ1-4,CASSLRDRGRSIPEKLFF,TGTGCCAGCAGCTTAAGGGACAGGGGAAGGTCGATCCCTGAAAAACTGTTTTTT
TRBV7-9,.,.,TRBJ2-5,CASSLVQQETQYF,TGTGCCAGCAGCTTAGTACAGCAAGAGACCCAGTACTTC
TRBV3-1/TRBV3-2,.,once,TRBJ2-5,CASSVGETQYF,TGTGCCAGCAGCGTCGGGGAGACCCAGTACTTC
TRBV5-1,TRBD1,once,TRBJ2-1,CASSLPRDSTYNEQFF,TGCGCCAGCAGCTTGCCCCGGGACAGTACCTACAATGAGCAGTTCTTC
TRBV7-9,.,.,TRBJ2-5,CASSLDRQGRKTQYF,TGTGCCAGCAGCTTAGATCGGCAGGGGCGGAAGACCCAGTACTTC
TRBV12-3/TRBV12-4,.,.,TRBJ1-2,CASSPRGDYGYTF,TGTGCCAGCAGTCCTCGAGGAGACTATGGCTACACCTTC
TRBV7-9,.,.,TRBJ2-1,CASSLAGAANEQFF,TGTGCCAGCAGCTTAGCTGGGGCAGCCAATGAGCAGTTCTTC
TRBV27,TRBD2,.,TRBJ2-1,CASSFYLTSGYNEQFF,TGTGCCAGCAGTTTTTATCTGACTAGCGGCTACAATGAGCAGTTCTTC
TRBV20-1,TRBD1,.,TRBJ2-1,CSASREGTGWNEQFF,TGCAGTGCTAGTCGTGAAGGGACAGGGTGGAATGAGCAGTTCTTC
TRBV7-2,TRBD1,.,TRBJ2-4,CASSQQYDRQGKNIQYF,TGTGCCAGCAGCCAGCAGTACGACCGACAGGGGAAAAACATTCAGTACTTC
TRBV4-1,.,.,TRBJ1-1,CASSQVNKMNTEAFF,TGCGCCAGCAGCCAAGTAAACAAGATGAACACTGAAGCTTTCTTT
TRBV6-2/TRBV6-3,.,.,TRBJ2-1,CASSVQGNEQFF,TGTGCCAGCAGCGTACAGGGCAATGAGCAGTTCTTC
TRBV10-3,.,.,TRBJ1-1,CAIRRGFNTEAFF,TGTGCCATCAGGCGAGGGTTCAACACTGAAGCTTTCTTT
TRBV30,TRBD2,.,TRBJ2-1,CAWSVRGGRSYNEQFF,TGTGCCTGGAGTGTACGGGGGGGACGCTCCTACAATGAGCAGTTCTTC